This TCR beta chain was obtained from a study of blood T cells in healthy people across ages. General observations from the study: The study regarded diversity estimates from one million T cells as underestimates. A greater number of naive CD4+ cells and higher diversity distinguished long-lived donors from aged donors.

Healthy individuals of Caucasian origin from Russia, aged about 6 to 95, served as donors. The V end lost 4 bases, the J end lost 3 bases, and 12 bases lay between the germline ends. CDR1 is LNHNV, CDR2 YYDKDF, per germline (reference sequence). This CDR3 region has 14 residues. With a J-beta primer mix and a sample-barcoded 5' primer, a second PCR ran roughly 6 to 12 cycles. TCRdb reprocessed the 5' RACE reads via MiXCR and lists one record per CDR3 protein. The table has hundreds of thousands of distinct CDR3 sequences, about 55% seen once. Details on this clonotype: Its target is unknown.

This chain links TRBV15 with TRBJ1-1; D is perhaps TRBD1 (6 bases). Sequenced material: blood. The clonotype was recovered from a man aged 55 to 69 in good health. In DNA form, the CDR3 reads TGTGCCACCAGCAAGGGGAGGGGGGACACTGAAGCTTTCTTT. The encoded protein is CATSKGRGDTEAFF.